This T cell receptor beta chain stems from a study of shared clonotypes between healthy human individuals. Study-wide results and limits: The represented genetic and exposure-history diversity was limited by the small number of donors. Expectations were that clonotype sharing among donors would be affected by sequencing depth.

For every subset, genomic DNA was evenly distributed across several immunoSEQ plates. Some clones are missing from TCRdb's copy, which holds only in-frame ones; the method was immunoSEQ multiplex PCR. The table has nearly 1,000,000 clones, roughly 72% seen once. This clone was counted only a few times. The antigen remains undetermined. This may stem from a read error, because a much larger clone lies one nucleotide away. CDR3 length equals 13 residues. Germline V gives CDR1 SGHNT, CDR2 YYREEE (reference sequence). The trim removed 4 bases at V and 3 bases at J, leaving 2 bases unmatched. V usage is TRBV5-4 and J usage is TRBJ1-2; TRBD1 matches 8 bases. The TCR was taken from a man in his late teens or twenties in good health. The sequenced sample consisted of memory CD4+ T cells sorted from blood. This sample's subset: CD45RA-negative fraction. The CDR3 DNA sequence: TGTGCCAGCAGCCCGGACAGGGACTATGGCTACACCTTC. This gives the protein CASSPDRDYGYTF.